The 25 T cell receptor beta chains below come from one sample, sequenced in a study of blood T cell repertoires in COVID-19. Method: immunoSEQ multiplex PCR; TCRdb's copy keeps in-frame clones and lacks some. The sample yields about 69,000 clones, around 90% seen once. Sequencing was performed on peripheral blood. These receptors were obtained from a man aged 45-60 years with acute or convalescent COVID-19.

This chain connects TRBV27 to TRBJ1-3; D gene uncertain. The germline gives CDR1 MNHEY, CDR2 SMNVEV (reference sequence). The CDR3 length is 14 residues. V lost 8 bases, J lost 0 bases, and 11 bases lay in between. CDR3 loop: CASSRGSSGNTIYF. In DNA form, the CDR3 reads TGTGCCAGCTCCCGAGGGAGCTCTGGAAACACCATATATTTT.

About this clone: One end of the junction is discordant with germline, which a read error may explain. The V call is TRBV18, the J call TRBJ1-1; 9 bases agree with TRBD1. The CDR3 contains 14 residues. Germline lookup yields CDR1 KGHSH and CDR2 LQKENI. CDR3 region: CASSPQGAATEAFF. For the CDR3, the DNA is TGTGCCAGCTCCCCACAGGGGGCCGCAACTGAAGCTTTCTTT.

The genes are TRBV19 and TRBJ1-2, with TRBD1 matching over 7 bases. V gave up 0 bases and J gave up 3 bases; unmatched junction bases: 7. CDR3 length: 16 residues. Germline CDR1 is LNHDA and CDR2 is SQIVND (reference sequence). CDR3 region: CASSIETGSLYYGYTF. As DNA, the CDR3 is TGTGCCAGTAGTATAGAGACAGGGTCCCTCTACTATGGCTACACCTTC.

The chain employs TRBV7-9 and TRBJ2-5; TRBD2 might be the D (5 bases). In germline, CDR1 is SEHNR, CDR2 FQNEAQ (reference sequence). Trimming shortened V by 0 bases and J by 4 bases, and 6 bases separated the two germline ends. The CDR3 covers 13 residues. CDR3 sequence: CASSLASGETQYF. CDR3 sequence (DNA): TGTGCCAGCAGCTTAGCCAGCGGAGAGACCCAGTACTTC.

The chain combines TRBV9 with TRBJ1-3, with D possibly being TRBD1 (6 bases). This CDR3 has 15 residues. Trimming shortened V by 3 bases and J by 1 base, and 11 bases separated the two germline ends. The germline V gene encodes CDR1 SGDLS and CDR2 YYNGEE. CDR3 in DNA: TGTGCCAGCAGCGGCAGGGGATATTCTGGAAACACCATATATTTT. This sequence encodes CASSGRGYSGNTIYF.

The chain couples TRBV3-1 (or the pseudogene TRBV3-2) to TRBJ2-2; 9 bases are shared with TRBD2. Germline V CDR1 and CDR2: LGHDT, YNNKEL (reference sequence). The V segment lost 1 base and the J segment 3 bases; nucleotides outside the gene matches: 3. This CDR3 region has 16 residues. The CDR3 here is CASSQGAGGDTGELFF. CDR3 DNA: TGTGCCAGCAGCCAAGGAGCGGGAGGCGACACCGGGGAGCTGTTTTTT.

The V call is TRBV3-1 (or the pseudogene TRBV3-2), the J call TRBJ2-5; D is possibly TRBD2 (6 bases). Germline values: CDR1 LGHDT, CDR2 YNNKEL (reference sequence). Deletions cut 3 bases from V and 5 bases from J, with 19 bases between. CDR3 size: 16 residues. CDR3 sequence reads: CASSQRLEGFWETQYF. The CDR3 DNA reads as TGTGCCAGCAGCCAGAGACTAGAGGGGTTTTGGGAGACCCAGTACTTC.

V usage is TRBV29-1 and J usage is TRBJ2-1, with TRBD2 matching over 16 bases. Germline CDR1 SQVTM, CDR2 ANQGSEA. V trimming: 7 bases; J trimming: 1 base; junction bases outside the gene matches: 10. The CDR3 extends over 18 amino acids. CDR3 amino acids: CSAAGTSGRAKSYNEQFF. DNA of the CDR3: TGCAGCGCCGCCGGGACTAGCGGGAGGGCCAAGTCCTACAATGAGCAGTTCTTC.

This clone showed up just once. The gene calls are TRBV7-2 and TRBJ2-3; 10 positions match TRBD2. This CDR3 is built from 17 residues. Germline CDR1 is SGHTA and CDR2 is FQGNSA. The junction had 14 bases not matched to a gene; V was cut back by 5 bases and J by 6 bases. The CDR3: CASSPMYLAGVRDTQYF. In nucleotides, the CDR3 is TGTGCCAGCAGCCCCATGTACCTAGCGGGAGTCAGGGATACGCAGTATTTT.

The gene calls are TRBV11-2 and TRBJ2-3, with 8 bases aligning to TRBD1. V was clipped by 5 bases and J by 2 bases; unmatched bases: 6. This CDR3 is 15 amino acids long. Germline loops: CDR1 SGHAT, CDR2 FQNNGV. CDR3 loop: CASSTLGQVTDTQYF. CDR3 DNA sequence: TGTGCCAGCAGCACCTTGGGACAGGTCACAGATACGCAGTATTTT.

The chain recombines TRBV19 with TRBJ2-7; D is ambiguous. The CDR3 extends over 15 amino acids. The V gene's germline CDR1 is LNHDA and CDR2 SQIVND (reference sequence). V was cut by 3 bases and J by 1 base, with 13 bases left in between. Written as DNA, the CDR3 is TGTGCCAGTAGTATGGCCGCAGGCACATCCTACGAGCAGTACTTC. This encodes CASSMAAGTSYEQYF.

The rearrangement joins TRBV2 to TRBJ2-7, with 12 bases identical to TRBD2. The CDR3 has 18 residues. The germline V gene has CDR1 SNHLY and CDR2 FYNNEI. Losses at the gene ends were 7 bases for V and 5 bases for J; bases not matched to a gene: 18. The CDR3 bases are TGTGCCAGCAAACCGGGACAGGGGTTGACTAGCGGGAGCAACGAGCAGTACTTC. It is translated as CASKPGQGLTSGSNEQYF.

The table lists this clone with a count of one. The rearrangement links TRBV2 to TRBJ1-2; the match to TRBD1 covers 7 bases. Losses at the gene ends were 2 bases for V and 5 bases for J; bases not matched to a gene: 8. Germline values: CDR1 SNHLY, CDR2 FYNNEI. The CDR3 is 15 amino acids. The CDR3 coding sequence is TGTGCCAGCAGTGAACCGGCGGACAGGACGTATGGCTACACCTTC. Amino acids: CASSEPADRTYGYTF. Using reference TRBV2 and TRBJ1-2 for the parts outside the CDR3, the full variable domain is EPEVTQTPSHQVTQMGQEVILRCVPISNHLYFYWYRQILGQKVEFLVSFYNNEISEKSEIFDDQFSVERPDGSNFTLKIRSTKLEDSAMYFCASSEPADRTYGYTFGSGTRLTVV.

The chain employs TRBV18 and TRBJ1-5, with TRBD1 matching over 7 bases. Germline V gene lookup returns CDR1 KGHSH and CDR2 LQKENI. This CDR3 is 14 amino acids long. Germline trimming cut 2 bases from V and 6 bases from J; bases unmatched to any gene: 4. CDR3 sequence (DNA): TGTGCCAGCTCACCAGGGACAGACCTTCAGCCCCAGCATTTT. This gives the protein CASSPGTDLQPQHF.

The chain couples TRBV10-1 to TRBJ2-1; 12 nucleotides line up with TRBD2. CDR3 size: 16 residues. From germline, CDR1 is WNHNN and CDR2 SYGVQD (reference sequence). The ends lost 4 bases at V and 9 bases at J; junction bases unmatched: 10. The CDR3: CASSARLAGELGEQFF. The CDR3 nucleotides are TGCGCCAGCAGTGCTAGACTAGCGGGAGAACTCGGTGAGCAGTTCTTC.

This sequence joins TRBV19 and TRBJ1-1, with D unclear. This CDR3 spans 14 amino acids. The germline V and J ends were trimmed by 3 bases and 1 base, with 9 bases remaining between them. Germline V lookup: CDR1 LNHDA, CDR2 SQIVND (reference sequence). The chain's CDR3 is CASSILRRNTEAFF. CDR3 sequence (DNA): TGTGCCAGTAGTATTCTGAGGAGGAACACTGAAGCTTTCTTT. Full variable domain (rest looked up from reference TRBV19 and TRBJ1-1): DGGITQSPKYLFRKEGQNVTLSCEQNLNHDAMYWYRQDPGQGLRLIYYSQIVNDFQKGDIAEGYSVSREKKESFPLTVTSAQKNPTAFYLCASSILRRNTEAFFGQGTRLTVV.

The chain uses TRBV30 and TRBJ2-7, with D possibly TRBD1 on 6 matching bases. The ends were cut back, 3 bases at V and 0 bases at J, with 15 bases in the middle. Germline values: CDR1 GTSNPN, CDR2 SVGIG (reference sequence). The CDR3 loop spans 15 amino acids. CDR3 sequence reads: CAWRRSQGRSYEQYF. The CDR3 DNA reads TGTGCCTGGAGAAGGTCCCAGGGGCGCTCCTACGAGCAGTACTTC.

The chain combines TRBV4-3 with TRBJ2-3; the match to TRBD2 covers 7 bases. V lost 3 bases and J lost 0; bases outside the gene matches: 3. The CDR3 loop spans 15 amino acids. Germline assignment: CDR1 LGHNA and CDR2 YSLEER. The CDR3: CASSQSGKSTDTQYF. CDR3 in DNA: TGCGCCAGCAGCCAGAGCGGGAAGAGCACAGATACGCAGTATTTT.

The chain employs TRBV27 and TRBJ1-5, with a possible D match to TRBD1 (6 bases). The CDR3 contains 14 residues. Germline lookup yields CDR1 MNHEY and CDR2 SMNVEV (reference sequence). The V end was cut by 6 bases, the J end by 1 base, with 10 bases between. This chain's CDR3 is CASRDGQSNQPQHF. Written as DNA, the CDR3 is TGTGCCAGCAGGGACGGACAGAGCAATCAGCCCCAGCATTTT.

This chain links TRBV11-2 with TRBJ2-2; D not resolved. V lost 1 base and J 5 bases, leaving 8 bases between the germline ends. Germline lookup yields CDR1 SGHAT and CDR2 FQNNGV. This CDR3 is 14 amino acids long. CDR3 DNA: TGTGCCAGCAGCTTAGTGAGGCCAACCGGGGAGCTGTTTTTT. This sequence encodes CASSLVRPTGELFF.

The genes are TRBV7-2 and TRBJ1-6; D uncertain. In germline, CDR1 is SGHTA, CDR2 FQGNSA. The CDR3 totals 14 residues. V was shortened by 1 base and J by 5 bases, with 6 bases between the two germline ends. The CDR3 DNA follows: TGTGCCAGCAGCTTAGTCCTCGATAATTCACCCCTCCACTTT. Its protein product is CASSLVLDNSPLHF.

The chain carries TRBV27 and TRBJ2-7; the D gene is possibly TRBD1 (6 bases). The CDR3 has 15 residues. CDR1 is MNHEY, CDR2 SMNVEV, per germline (reference sequence). Trimming removed 6 bases from V and 2 bases from J, with 17 bases in between. The DNA of the CDR3 is TGTGCCAGCAGAAGGACGAGGGGGATCGCCTACGAGCAGTACTTC. The encoded protein is CASRRTRGIAYEQYF.

The chain couples TRBV27 to TRBJ1-2; the D gene is possibly TRBD1 (6 bases). The V and J ends lost 6 bases and 4 bases respectively, with 15 bases between them. CDR1 and CDR2 from the germline V gene are MNHEY and SMNVEV (reference sequence). CDR3 length: 14 residues. The CDR3 here is CASRSTGTSYGYTF. CDR3 nucleotides: TGTGCCAGCAGGTCCACCGGGACAAGCTATGGCTACACCTTC.

The V call is TRBV30, the J call TRBJ1-6; D uncertain. Germline CDR1 reads GTSNPN; CDR2 reads SVGIG (reference sequence). The CDR3 consists of 13 residues. V was clipped by 3 bases and J by 5 bases, with 8 bases between them. This chain's CDR3 is CAWRSQHNSPLHF. In nucleotides, the CDR3 is TGTGCCTGGAGGTCACAGCATAATTCACCCCTCCACTTT.

J is TRBJ1-5 and V is TRBV9; possibly TRBD1 for D (6 bases). Germline V gene data show CDR1 as SGDLS and CDR2 as YYNGEE. V was clipped by 0 bases and J by 2 bases, with 15 bases between them. This CDR3 comprises 17 residues. The DNA of the CDR3 is TGTGCCAGCAGCGTAGGGACAGACTTAACGGGCAATCAGCCCCAGCATTTT. The encoded protein is CASSVGTDLTGNQPQHF.